The clone carrying this T cell receptor (beta chain) occurred many times. What it binds is not known. These data come from a study of T cell repertoires in cytomegalovirus infection. About the study: Shared public TCR beta signatures pointed to both CMV infection and a matching HLA type.

Germline loops: CDR1 SGHVS, CDR2 FQNEAQ. The CDR3 loop spans 16 amino acids. The V segment lost 1 base and the J segment 8 bases; nucleotides outside the gene matches: 12. TCRdb reprocessed the reads with MiXCR, giving one entry per CDR3 protein. This sample yields roughly 990,000 distinct CDR3 sequences, of which 31% are seen a single time; under 15% belongs to the top ten. The chain has TRBV7-8 and TRBJ1-1; 8 nucleotides agree with TRBD1. The source is a human donor in good health (CMV status not recorded). Some clones in this sample may be carry-over from other donors' samples. The source was cultured CD8+ T cells from PBMCs, collected from culture after CMV antigen stimulation. Here the CDR3 reads CASSLVPDDRGREAFF. CDR3 nucleotide sequence: TGTGCCAGCAGCTTAGTTCCCGACGACAGGGGACGCGAAGCTTTCTTT.